The clone carrying this T cell receptor (beta chain) was seen a single time. The entry originates in a study of blood T cell repertoires in COVID-19. Across the whole study: Acute and convalescent COVID-19 samples came from the United States, Italy and Spain. Nucleic acid was either cDNA or gDNA, and it came from T cells, B-cell-depleted T cells, or PBMCs.

Germline values: CDR1 LGHNA, CDR2 YSLEER. This CDR3 comprises 14 residues. Trimming removed 1 base at V and 6 bases at J, with 13 bases between. In the authors' workflow: Reference gene primer amplification in the assay estimated nucleated cell counts. The data were produced by immunoSEQ multiplex PCR, yet TCRdb's version contains in-frame clones alone and is incomplete. The DNA gave D and trimming, while V, J and clone size come from that table. The sample contains 150,000 to 200,000 clones, around nine tenths of which appear only once. The V and J genes are TRBV4-3 and TRBJ2-7, with TRBD1 as a possible D gene (8 bases). Sequencing was done on a sample of peripheral blood. This clonotype was sampled from a human donor in a cohort sampled during active COVID-19. DNA for the CDR3: TGCGCCAGCAGCCAAGGGACAGGGAGGGGCGAGCAGTACTTC. It yields the protein CASSQGTGRGEQYF.